Following are 27 T cell receptor beta chains from one sample sequenced in a study of OX40 agonist ivuxolimab in advanced cancers. The assay was immunoSEQ multiplex PCR, and TCRdb's table has in-frame clones only and misses some. This table has 70,000 to 95,000 clones, roughly 90% appearing once. Source: CD4+ or CD8+ T cells sorted from blood, taken in a trial of the OX40 agonist ivuxolimab. Every receptor here comes from an adult with an advanced solid tumor such as melanoma, head and neck, liver or kidney cancer.

This chain links TRBV5-1 with TRBJ2-3; D gene unclear. V was trimmed by 0 bases and J by 6 bases, leaving 11 bases between them. This CDR3 spans 14 amino acids. Germline assignment: CDR1 SGHRS and CDR2 YFSETQ. CDR3 nucleotides: TGCGCCAGCAGCTTGGCCGCAGATTTTGATACGCAGTATTTT. Its protein product is CASSLAADFDTQYF. Based on the CDR3 plus reference TRBV5-1 and TRBJ2-3, the full variable domain is KAGVTQTPRYLIKTRGQQVTLSCSPISGHRSVSWYQQTPGQGLQFLFEYFSETQRNKGNFPGRFSGRQFSNSRSEMNVSTLELGDSALYLCASSLAADFDTQYFGPGTRLTVL.

This clone has a single count. The chain combines TRBV6-1 with TRBJ2-2; 13 bases match TRBD2. This CDR3 has 17 residues. Germline CDR1 MNHNS, CDR2 SASEGT. V was clipped by 3 bases and J by 5 bases; unmatched bases: 6. CDR3 loop: CASSDPGLAGETGELFF. CDR3 coding DNA: TGTGCCAGCAGTGATCCAGGACTAGCGGGAGAAACCGGGGAGCTGTTTTTT.

The V and J genes are TRBV18 and TRBJ1-2; 7 nucleotides line up with TRBD1. V shed 0 bases, J shed 5 bases, and the junction held 3 bases outside the gene matches. Germline V lookup: CDR1 KGHSH, CDR2 LQKENI. The CDR3 length is 14 residues. The CDR3 region is CASSPPKTGYGYTF. In nucleotides, the CDR3 is TGTGCCAGCTCACCACCGAAGACAGGGTATGGCTACACCTTC.

The chain links TRBV2 to TRBJ2-7, with D perhaps matching TRBD1 or TRBD2 (5 bases each). Trimming removed 8 bases from V and 5 bases from J, with 22 bases in between. Looked up from germline, CDR1 is SNHLY and CDR2 is FYNNEI. This CDR3 region has 15 residues. As DNA, the CDR3 is TGTGCCAGCTCGAGGGAAGGTGCAGGGATCGACGAGCAGTACTTC. Residues: CASSREGAGIDEQYF.

This rearrangement joins TRBV12-5 to TRBJ2-4; 14 positions match TRBD2. There are 18 residues in the CDR3. The V segment lost 4 bases and the J segment 0 bases; nucleotides outside the gene matches: 5. CDR1 is LGHNT, CDR2 FRNRAP, per germline. The CDR3 coding sequence is TGTGCTAGTGGTTCCGGGACTAGCGGGAGCGGAGCCAAAAACATTCAGTACTTC. It yields the protein CASGSGTSGSGAKNIQYF.

The chain combines TRBV7-9 with TRBJ1-4; 8 nucleotides agree with TRBD1. CDR1 is SEHNR and CDR2 is FQNEAQ in the germline V gene (reference sequence). The length of the CDR3 is 14 residues. J lost 8 bases, V lost 5 bases, and 7 bases had no gene match. CDR3 bases: TGTGCCAGCAGCGTCGGACAGGGACGCGAAAAACTGTTTTTT. Its translation: CASSVGQGREKLFF.

On this clone: This sample also contains other DNA sequences that code for the same CDR3. This chain connects TRBV10-3 to TRBJ2-5; no definite D call. The CDR3 sequence is 12 residues long. Germline V lookup: CDR1 ENHRY, CDR2 SYGVKD. V gave up 2 bases and J gave up 3 bases, with 4 bases separating them. CDR3 sequence (DNA): TGTGCCATCAGTGAGGGCGAAGAGACCCAGTACTTC. Translating it yields CAISEGEETQYF.

The V call is TRBV9, the J call TRBJ2-4; 10 nucleotides align to TRBD1. V shed 6 bases and J 8 bases; nucleotides not matched to a gene: 14. Germline V CDR1 and CDR2: SGDLS, YYNGEE. The CDR3 spans 16 residues. This chain's CDR3 is CASTLGTGAFVDIQYF. The CDR3 nucleotides are TGTGCCAGCACCCTTGGGACAGGGGCGTTCGTGGACATTCAGTACTTC.

V is TRBV18 and J is TRBJ2-7; 12 bases align to TRBD1. This CDR3 contains 15 residues. Germline V gives CDR1 KGHSH, CDR2 LQKENI. Trimming removed 3 bases from V and 3 bases from J; junction bases left unmatched: 3. The CDR3 reads CASSPGTGGSYEQYF. CDR3 nucleotides: TGTGCCAGCTCACCGGGGACAGGGGGCAGCTACGAGCAGTACTTC.

V usage is TRBV29-1 and J usage is TRBJ1-2; D possibly corresponds to TRBD1 (5 bases). This CDR3 is built from 14 residues. Germline V lookup: CDR1 SQVTM, CDR2 ANQGSEA. V was cut by 6 bases and J by 4 bases, with 18 bases left in between. The CDR3 is CSVTLTGRGYGYTF. In nucleotides, the CDR3 is TGCAGCGTCACCTTGACGGGGAGGGGCTATGGCTACACCTTC.

This clone appeared a single time. The chain employs TRBV27 and TRBJ2-7; D remains unclear. This CDR3 is built from 14 residues. In germline, CDR1 is MNHEY, CDR2 SMNVEV (reference sequence). V was cut by 2 bases and J by 6 bases, with 14 bases left in between. The CDR3 nucleotides read TGTGCCAGCAGTTTACTCAGAGGCGTCGGCGAGCAGTACTTC. It specifies CASSLLRGVGEQYF.

V usage is TRBV6-1 and J usage is TRBJ2-4; 8 nucleotides line up with TRBD1. Germline V gives CDR1 MNHNS, CDR2 SASEGT. J lost 4 bases, V lost 6 bases, and 8 bases had no gene match. The CDR3 sequence is 15 residues long. CDR3 sequence reads: CASRAPQGAKNIQYF. The CDR3 coding sequence is TGTGCCAGCAGGGCGCCCCAGGGGGCAAAAAACATTCAGTACTTC.

The chain combines TRBV18 with TRBJ2-7; D may match TRBD1 or TRBD2 (5 bases each). In germline, CDR1 is KGHSH, CDR2 LQKENI. V lost 3 bases and J 3 bases, leaving 9 bases between the germline ends. The CDR3 runs 13 residues. The CDR3 protein is CASSPGEGYEQYF. The CDR3 DNA follows: TGTGCCAGCTCACCGGGGGAAGGCTACGAGCAGTACTTC. The full variable domain, in which reference TRBV18 and TRBJ2-7 provide the parts outside the CDR3, is NAGVMQNPRHLVRRRGQEARLRCSPMKGHSHVYWYRQLPEEGLKFMVYLQKENIIDESGMPKERFSAEFPKEGPSILRIQQVVRGDSAAYFCASSPGEGYEQYFGPGTRLTVT.

J is TRBJ2-5 and V is TRBV6-5; TRBD1 aligns across 7 bases. The germline V gene has CDR1 MNHEY and CDR2 SVGAGI. The V segment lost 4 bases and the J segment 2 bases; nucleotides outside the gene matches: 4. The CDR3 consists of 14 residues. CDR3 DNA sequence: TGTGCCAGCAGTTTACTGGGACAGCAAGAGACCCAGTACTTC. Translating it yields CASSLLGQQETQYF.

The gene calls are TRBV2 and TRBJ1-1; tentative D call: TRBD1 (5 bases). The CDR3 is 13 amino acids. Germline values: CDR1 SNHLY, CDR2 FYNNEI. Trimming shortened V by 6 bases and J by 2 bases, and 10 bases separated the two germline ends. The CDR3: CASRTATNTEAFF. The CDR3 region has the DNA TGTGCCAGCAGGACAGCAACTAACACTGAAGCTTTCTTT.

As for this clone: This CDR3 is also generated by other DNA sequences in the sample. J is TRBJ1-1 and V is TRBV2, with D unresolved. Germline V CDR1 and CDR2: SNHLY, FYNNEI. CDR3 length: 11 residues. The germline V and J ends were trimmed by 3 bases and 3 bases, with 2 bases remaining between them. The CDR3 is CASSEYTEAFF. The CDR3 DNA is TGTGCCAGCAGTGAGTACACTGAAGCTTTCTTT.

The rearrangement uses TRBV7-9 and TRBJ1-5; perhaps TRBD1 as D (5 bases). CDR3 length equals 14 residues. CDR1 and CDR2 (germline): SEHNR, FQNEAQ (reference sequence). Deletions cut 3 bases from V and 0 bases from J, with 6 bases between. The CDR3 loop reads CASSFQGSNQPQHF. CDR3 DNA: TGTGCCAGCAGCTTCCAGGGTAGCAATCAGCCCCAGCATTTT.

This clone showed up just once. This chain joins TRBV28 and TRBJ2-2; perhaps TRBD1 as D (6 bases). There are 13 residues in the CDR3. Per germline, CDR1 MDHEN and CDR2 SYDVKM. V lost 5 bases to trimming and J lost 5 bases, with 9 bases between them. The CDR3 sequence is CASSPRGTGELFF. DNA of the CDR3: TGTGCCAGCAGTCCCAGGGGTACCGGGGAGCTGTTTTTT.

The gene calls are TRBV4-1 and TRBJ1-1; D ambiguous. Trimming left V 2 bases short and J 1 base short, with 11 bases between. Germline-derived CDR1 and CDR2 are MGHRA and YSYEKL. This CDR3 contains 15 residues. CDR3: CASSQMGTPNTEAFF. In DNA form, the CDR3 reads TGCGCCAGCAGCCAAATGGGAACCCCGAACACTGAAGCTTTCTTT.

The J gene is TRBJ2-7, the V gene TRBV28; the D gene is possibly TRBD2 (7 bases). Trimming left V 7 bases short and J 2 bases short, with 18 bases between. CDR1 MDHEN and CDR2 SYDVKM come from the germline V gene. The CDR3 covers 15 residues. CDR3 loop: CASMRGRPGPYEQYF. The DNA for the CDR3 is TGTGCCAGCATGCGGGGGCGGCCCGGCCCCTACGAGCAGTACTTC.

The chain carries TRBV28 and TRBJ1-1; D remains unclear. The CDR3 is 12 residues long. Trimming cost V 11 bases and J 11 bases, with 21 bases left between them. Germline V gene data show CDR1 as MDHEN and CDR2 as SYDVKM. The DNA for the CDR3 is TGTGCCGTTACAGCTTTCGGGAGTTCGGCTTTCTTT. Its protein is CAVTAFGSSAFF.

The chain joins TRBV25-1 to TRBJ1-6; maybe TRBD1 (5 bases). The germline V gene encodes CDR1 MGHDK and CDR2 SYGVNS. Trimming pared 1 base from V and 3 bases from J, leaving 7 bases between. The CDR3 consists of 15 residues. CDR3 sequence reads: CASSEFQGYNSPLHF. Written as DNA, the CDR3 is TGTGCCAGCAGTGAATTTCAGGGCTATAATTCACCCCTCCACTTT.

The DNA for the CDR3 is TGTGCCAGCTCTGAGAGCCTCCAGTCGGGGGAGCAGTACTTC. Translating it yields CASSESLQSGEQYF. This chain connects TRBV6-1 to TRBJ2-7; a weak D match, TRBD2 (5 bases). Looked up from germline, CDR1 is MNHNS and CDR2 is SASEGT. V was shortened by 8 bases and J by 7 bases, with 21 bases between the two germline ends. The CDR3 totals 14 residues.

The chain links TRBV4-1 to TRBJ2-2; TRBD2 aligns across 7 bases. The CDR3 is made up of 16 amino acids. Germline V gene data show CDR1 as MGHRA and CDR2 as YSYEKL. V lost 1 base, J lost 7 bases, and 9 bases stayed unmatched. As DNA, the CDR3 is TGCGCCAGCAGCCAAGTTGCGCGGGAGAGAGGCGGGGAGCTGTTTTTT. Its protein product is CASSQVARERGGELFF.

CDR3 DNA: TGTGCCAGCAGCTTAAGATCGGCGGGAGTACGCAATGAGCAGTTCTTC. It yields the protein CASSLRSAGVRNEQFF. The V and J genes are TRBV11-2 and TRBJ2-1, with 7 bases lining up with TRBD2. Germline V CDR1 and CDR2: SGHAT, FQNNGV. The length of the CDR3 is 16 residues. The V segment lost 2 bases and the J segment 6 bases; nucleotides outside the gene matches: 10. The full variable domain, in which reference TRBV11-2 and TRBJ2-1 provide the parts outside the CDR3, is EAGVAQSPRYKIIEKRQSVAFWCNPISGHATLYWYQQILGQGPKLLIQFQNNGVVDDSQLPKDRFSAERLKGVDSTLKIQPAKLEDSAVYLCASSLRSAGVRNEQFFGPGTRLTVL.

The gene calls are TRBV30 and TRBJ1-5; D not certain. The CDR3 extends over 15 amino acids. Germline V gene data show CDR1 as GTSNPN and CDR2 as SVGIG (reference sequence). The V and J ends lost 0 bases and 3 bases respectively, with 12 bases between them. The CDR3 nucleotides are TGTGCCTGGAGTGTAGGCAGTCTTACCAATCAGCCCCAGCATTTT. It specifies CAWSVGSLTNQPQHF.

This clone has only one observation. V and J are TRBV11-2 and TRBJ2-2, with a tentative D call TRBD1 (5 bases). The CDR3 is made up of 15 amino acids. V was cut by 3 bases and J by 2 bases, with 10 bases left in between. The V gene's germline CDR1 is SGHAT and CDR2 FQNNGV. CDR3 residues: CASSFSGLNTGELFF. CDR3 nucleotide sequence: TGTGCCAGCAGCTTTTCAGGGTTAAACACCGGGGAGCTGTTTTTT.